One sample yielded the 10 T cell receptor beta chains listed below, sequenced in a study of blood T cell repertoires in COVID-19. Produced via immunoSEQ multiplex PCR; TCRdb's table is partial and in-frame only. The table has around 280,000 clones, around 89% seen once; the top ten hold roughly 1.6%. Sequenced input: PBMCs or T cells enriched from blood (not recorded which). Receptor source: a woman in her late teens or twenties with acute COVID-19.

The chain joins TRBV5-6 to TRBJ2-7; TRBD2 matches 8 bases. The CDR3 extends over 14 amino acids. Germline V CDR1 and CDR2: SGHDT, YYEEEE. J lost 2 bases, V lost 0 bases, and 1 base had no gene match. CDR3 in DNA: TGTGCCAGCAGCTTGGTGCGGGGGGCCTACGAGCAGTACTTC. Its translation is CASSLVRGAYEQYF.

The genes are TRBV7-9 and TRBJ2-1, with 7 positions matching TRBD2. CDR1 is SEHNR, CDR2 FQNEAQ, per germline (reference sequence). V was pared by 7 bases and J by 7 bases, with 10 bases of the junction left unmatched. The CDR3 totals 14 residues. The CDR3: CASNPSGGSNEQFF. The CDR3 DNA reads as TGTGCCAGCAACCCCTCGGGCGGGAGTAATGAGCAGTTCTTC. Full variable domain (outside the CDR3, taken from reference TRBV7-9 and TRBJ2-1): DTGVSQNPRHKITKRGQNVTFRCDPISEHNRLYWYRQTLGQGPEFLTYFQNEAQLEKSRLLSDRFSAERPKGSFSTLEIQRTEQGDSAMYLCASNPSGGSNEQFFGPGTRLTVL.

The chain employs TRBV29-1 and TRBJ2-7, with 7 bases matching TRBD1. CDR1 SQVTM and CDR2 ANQGSEA come from the germline V gene. V gave up 0 bases and J gave up 3 bases; unmatched junction bases: 2. The CDR3 is 13 amino acids. This CDR3 is CSVEENRGYEQYF. The CDR3 DNA reads TGCAGCGTTGAAGAAAACAGGGGCTACGAGCAGTACTTC.

Written as DNA, the CDR3 is TGTGCCAGCAGTTACCCAGATGGCTTCCACTACTACTACGAGCAGTACTTC. Protein product: CASSYPDGFHYYYEQYF. This chain connects TRBV6-2 or TRBV6-3 to TRBJ2-7; no clear D gene. V lost 2 bases and J lost 3, with 20 bases in between. Germline CDR1 and CDR2: MNHEY and SVGEGT. There are 17 residues in the CDR3.

The chain uses TRBV28 and TRBJ2-7; 10 positions agree with TRBD2. V lost 5 bases and J lost 4; bases outside the gene matches: 8. This CDR3 contains 15 residues. Germline values: CDR1 MDHEN, CDR2 SYDVKM. CDR3 bases: TGTGCCAGCAGTGAGGGACTAGCGAGCGATTACGAGCAGTACTTC. This sequence encodes CASSEGLASDYEQYF.

This rearrangement joins TRBV7-2 to TRBJ2-7, with D tentatively TRBD1 (6 bases). Trimming cost V 5 bases and J 4 bases, with 18 bases left between them. Germline V gives CDR1 SGHTA, CDR2 FQGNSA. This CDR3 spans 15 amino acids. CDR3: CASSPVGRGSYEQYF. The CDR3 region has the DNA TGTGCCAGCAGCCCTGTCGGCAGGGGATCATACGAGCAGTACTTC.

The rearrangement links TRBV5-6 to TRBJ1-1; possibly TRBD1 for D (6 bases). The V end was cut by 0 bases, the J end by 8 bases, with 17 bases between. The CDR3 length is 15 residues. From germline, CDR1 is SGHDT and CDR2 YYEEEE. The DNA for the CDR3 is TGTGCCAGCAGCTTGGTTCGCCAGGGGATAGCGGAAGCTTTCTTT. Its translation: CASSLVRQGIAEAFF.

On this clone: The same CDR3 arises from other DNA sequences in this sample as well. The chain links TRBV18 to TRBJ2-1, with 10 positions matching TRBD2. This CDR3 has 17 residues. CDR1 and CDR2 (germline): KGHSH, LQKENI. V trimming: 0 bases; J trimming: 3 bases; junction bases outside the gene matches: 5. The CDR3 nucleotides are TGTGCCAGCTCACCACCGATCAGCGGGAGGGGCTACAATGAGCAGTTCTTC. This sequence encodes CASSPPISGRGYNEQFF.

The J gene is TRBJ2-1, the V gene TRBV4-2; D ambiguous. The V end lost 3 bases, the J end lost 0 bases, and 9 bases lay between the germline ends. The germline gives CDR1 LGHNA, CDR2 YNFKEQ. CDR3 length: 15 amino acids. The CDR3 DNA is TGTGCCAGCAGCCAGTTCCTGAGCTCCTACAATGAGCAGTTCTTC. Translating gives CASSQFLSSYNEQFF.

V and J are TRBV19 and TRBJ1-1, with 8 nucleotides matching TRBD1. Looked up from germline, CDR1 is LNHDA and CDR2 is SQIVND (reference sequence). J gave up 4 bases and V 5 bases, and 6 bases lay outside the gene matches. This CDR3 region has 14 residues. DNA of the CDR3: TGTGCCAGTAGTGAGGGACAGGCAACCACTGAAGCTTTCTTT. Its protein is CASSEGQATTEAFF.